This T cell receptor (beta chain) was obtained from a study of cytomegalovirus exposure and HLA in healthy donors. PCR amplification relied on 60 Vbeta primers (plus 13 Jbeta primers). The protocol was immunoSEQ multiplex PCR, while the TCRdb copy is restricted to in-frame clones and leaves out a portion. This table has about 160,000 clones, about 60% appearing once. Overall study findings and caveats: Previous analysis showed most TCR beta V segments were productive about 90% or about 30% of the time. Information on immune exposure was restricted to one variable (CMV serostatus). As a later analysis revealed, most CMV-associated TCR beta chains appeared HLA-restricted. There were around 160 TCR beta chains listed as cytomegalovirus-associated.

This clone was detected a few times. The target antigen is unknown. The specimen was PBMCs. The sequence derives from a woman aged 60 to 75 in good health and CMV-seropositive.

CDR3 sequence reads: CASSRRGREKLFF. In DNA form, the CDR3 reads TGTGCCAGCAGCAGACGCGGTAGGGAAAAACTGTTTTTT. V is TRBV6-6 and J is TRBJ1-4; D is uncertain. The CDR3 loop spans 13 amino acids. The germline V gene has CDR1 MNHNY and CDR2 SVGAGI (reference sequence). V dropped 6 bases and J dropped 8 bases, with 13 bases sitting between them.